This TCR beta chain was captured by sequencing in a study of blood T cell repertoires in COVID-19. Study details: Whether acute or convalescent, the COVID-19 samples came from the United States, Italy and Spain.

Sequenced by immunoSEQ multiplex PCR; TCRdb stores in-frame clones only, minus some. Of fewer than 500,000 clones listed, about 90% were seen once; the top ten hold roughly 0.84%. Trimming cost V 7 bases and J 5 bases, with 8 bases left between them. The CDR3 extends over 10 amino acids. The germline V gene encodes CDR1 DFQATT and CDR2 SNEGSKA (reference sequence). The Seattle patients, enrolled during active infection, were followed longitudinally. This chain links TRBV20-1 with TRBJ1-1; maybe TRBD1 (5 bases). The sequencing input was peripheral blood. The TCR originated in a young man with COVID-19, enrolled during active disease. The chain's CDR3 is CSGRGTEAFF. The CDR3 DNA reads TGCAGTGGGAGGGGTACTGAAGCTTTCTTT.